This TCR beta chain was captured in a study of CD8 T cells in Susac syndrome (dated by TCRdb to the late 2010s). Turning to the overall study: Among the Susac syndrome patients who were sequenced, clinically active disease was present in 5 or 6 and clinical remission was observed in eight or nine. At the time of blood withdrawal, Susac syndrome patients were either therapy-naive, taking corticosteroids (with some also receiving IVIg), or on IVIg alone. The study used repertoire sequencing to test whether antigen drove CD8+ T cell activation and differentiation in Susac syndrome. Results and caveats for the whole study, not just this receptor: The number of individuals in the TCR sequencing and HLA analysis was acknowledged as relatively small. No clonal expansion was detected in the CD4+ T cell repertoire of Susac syndrome patients.

The germline ends are 10 bases apart after V is trimmed by 1 base and J by 9 bases. The CDR1 and CDR2 encoded by the germline V gene are SNHLY and FYNNEI. CDR3 length: 13 amino acids, cysteine to phenylalanine. Left in the record is the CDR3 DNA by itself, 39 bases read in frame from the first base. Notes on this clonotype: The clone's antigen remains unknown. No base qualities exist here, and no much larger clone lies one base off it.

RNA was extracted using the RNeasy kit, and about 0.45 to 1 ug of the RNA was reverse transcribed with random hexamers. The immunoSEQ multiplex PCR assay, covering 54 Vbeta and 13 Jbeta segments, was used to amplify TCR beta CDR3 regions. To correct PCR amplification bias, a synthetic template baseline was used for both primer optimization and computational correction. The paper's processing steps were these. Reads were assigned to V, D and J genes according to IMGT and analyzed in immunoSEQ Analyzer, with only productive sequences retained. Clonality was calculated as one minus the Shannon entropy normalized by log2 of the number of productive unique sequences. For each patient and control, public and private clones were evaluated among the 100 most prevalent clones. A clone was defined as Susac-specific if it was absent from the healthy and MS cohorts, from 1052 published viral clones and from other ImmuneACCESS disease sequences. The raw public data were reprocessed by TCRdb itself: fastp quality trimming at Q25, MiXCR clonotype calling, in-frame beta chains only. Identical CDR3 proteins give one entry, which carries the most common genes and DNA. The V and J calls and clone size come from TCRdb's table, not from the authors' own analysis. In this sample the table shows roughly 130,000 distinct CDR3 sequences, around 96% of which occur a single time. Roughly 0.14% of the sample is in the top ten clones.

High-throughput TCR beta sequencing profiled peripheral blood CD8+ and CD4+ T cells from healthy donors, Susac syndrome patients and multiple sclerosis patients. The Susac syndrome patients fulfilled recently defined diagnostic criteria for definite or probable disease. Bulk CD8+ and CD4+ T cells were purified magnetically by negative isolation, whereas CD8+ TEMRA cells were enriched by FACS. Blood was drawn into EDTA tubes, processed within 24 hours, and PBMCs were isolated by density gradient centrifugation. PBMCs destined for TCR sequencing were cryopreserved in liquid nitrogen and later thawed in a 37 °C water bath. The sorted or isolated CD4+, CD8+ and CD8+ TEMRA cells had a purity of 90% or higher.

Recombination connected TRBV2 to TRBJ2-1; no D segment can be confidently identified. The sequencing sample was made of CD4+ T cells from PBMCs. This TCR derives from a human donor with Susac syndrome. In nucleotide form, the sequence is TGTGCCAGCAGTGAAGGGACCCCGGGTGAGCAGTTCTTC. This encodes CASSEGTPGEQFF.